The clone carrying this T cell receptor beta chain has only a few counts. Its antigen remains unidentified. This sample is part of a study of radiotherapy plus CTLA-4 blockade in lung cancer. Overall study context: Under 20% of patients responded objectively, and about 30% achieved disease control.

Study-level results: TCR clones from tumors expanded in blood after radiotherapy plus ipilimumab.

Only in-frame clones appear in the TCRdb table, and some are missing; sequencing was by immunoSEQ multiplex PCR. The data show some 80,000 clones, about four fifths seen once. Germline CDR1 is SEHNR and CDR2 is FQNEAQ (reference sequence). Germline trimming cut 5 bases from V and 5 bases from J; bases unmatched to any gene: 7. The CDR3 is 16 amino acids. Chemo-refractory metastatic non-small-cell lung cancer patients were treated with focal radiation plus CTLA-4 blockade with ipilimumab. The receptor was derived from a human donor with non-small cell lung cancer who had stable disease on radiotherapy plus ipilimumab. V usage is TRBV7-9 and J usage is TRBJ2-2; 11 nucleotides match TRBD2. Sequencing used peripheral blood, obtained from a patient treated with radiotherapy plus ipilimumab. This chain's CDR3 is CASSVTSGRGTGELFF. CDR3 DNA sequence: TGTGCCAGCAGCGTTACTAGCGGGAGAGGAACCGGGGAGCTGTTTTTT.